Listed below are T cell receptor beta chains from one sample, sequenced in a study of blood T cells in healthy people across ages. TCRdb re-called the 5' RACE reads with MiXCR, one entry per CDR3 protein. Seen here are approximately 780,000 distinct CDR3 sequences, about 26% observed once, and the top ten hold about 2.9%. The same data also contributed to another study, on T cells of mothers and their children.

Sequenced sample: blood. The source of these receptors is a boy aged 5-17 years in good health. Each CDR3 is given with its conserved first and last residue. D genes are given only for firm matches. Expanded clones get a size class; other rows say once, few or many, or leave the size out.

D gene: TRBD2
J gene: TRBJ2-1
V gene: TRBV5-1
clone size: few
CDR3 DNA: TGCGCCAGCAGCTGGCAAACGGGAGGCGGGTTTTACAATGAGCAGTTCTTC
CDR3 protein: CASSWQTGGGFYNEQFF

D gene: .
J gene: TRBJ1-2
V gene: TRBV20-1
clone size: .
CDR3 DNA: TGCAGTGCTCCAGAAGGAAATGTGCATGGCTACACCTTC
CDR3 protein: CSAPEGNVHGYTF

D gene: .
J gene: TRBJ2-6
V gene: TRBV20-1
clone size: .
CDR3 DNA: TGCAGTGCTAGATATCAGGGGTCGGGGGCCAACGTCCTGACTTTC
CDR3 protein: CSARYQGSGANVLTF

D gene: TRBD1
J gene: TRBJ1-2
V gene: TRBV6-5
clone size: many
CDR3 DNA: TGTGCCAGCAGTTACTCGAGGACAGGGGGCGGCTATGGCTACACCTTC
CDR3 protein: CASSYSRTGGGYGYTF

D gene: .
J gene: TRBJ1-4
V gene: TRBV20-1
clone size: .
CDR3 DNA: TGCAGTGCTTCCGACCCAACTGAAAAACTGTTTTTT
CDR3 protein: CSASDPTEKLFF

D gene: .
J gene: TRBJ2-5
V gene: TRBV5-1
clone size: few
CDR3 DNA: TGCGCCAGCAGCTTGGATTGGGGGCAGGGGAAGACCCAGTACTTC
CDR3 protein: CASSLDWGQGKTQYF

D gene: .
J gene: TRBJ2-1
V gene: TRBV30
clone size: few
CDR3 DNA: TGTGCCTGGAGCGCCTGGGAGTCGGTAGGGGGGGAGCCTAATGAGCAGTTCTTC
CDR3 protein: CAWSAWESVGGEPNEQFF

D gene: .
J gene: TRBJ1-2
V gene: TRBV7-2
clone size: .
CDR3 DNA: TGTGCCAGCAGCTTAAGGGCCAGAAACTATGGCTACACCTTC
CDR3 protein: CASSLRARNYGYTF

D gene: .
J gene: TRBJ2-7
V gene: TRBV6-5
clone size: .
CDR3 DNA: TGTGCCAGCAGTTACTCGTACGGAAGCTCCTACGAGCAGTACTTC
CDR3 protein: CASSYSYGSSYEQYF

D gene: .
J gene: TRBJ2-5
V gene: TRBV29-1
clone size: few
CDR3 DNA: TGCAGCCTTCTCCCCGTAGGGATCGGCCAAGAGACCCAGTACTTC
CDR3 protein: CSLLPVGIGQETQYF

D gene: .
J gene: TRBJ1-3
V gene: TRBV6-1
clone size: .
CDR3 DNA: TGTGCCAGCAGTGACCCAGCCAGGGGACCTGGAAACACCATATATTTT
CDR3 protein: CASSDPARGPGNTIYF

D gene: .
J gene: TRBJ2-5
V gene: TRBV2
clone size: few
CDR3 DNA: TGTGCCAGCAGTGCCGGCCGATTGTACCAAGAGACCCAGTACTTC
CDR3 protein: CASSAGRLYQETQYF

D gene: TRBD1
J gene: TRBJ2-1
V gene: TRBV7-9
clone size: .
CDR3 DNA: TGTGCCAGCAGCTTAGAAGGGACAGTCACAGGGCAGTTCTTC
CDR3 protein: CASSLEGTVTGQFF

D gene: .
J gene: TRBJ1-4
V gene: TRBV30
clone size: many
CDR3 DNA: TGTGCCTCATCCACGTGGGGTGGCGAAAAACTGTTTTTT
CDR3 protein: CASSTWGGEKLFF

D gene: .
J gene: TRBJ2-3
V gene: TRBV4-1
clone size: few
CDR3 DNA: TGCGCCAGTAACAGGGCCCTCTCGACCGATACGCAGTATTTT
CDR3 protein: CASNRALSTDTQYF

D gene: TRBD1
J gene: TRBJ2-1
V gene: TRBV28
clone size: .
CDR3 DNA: TGTGCCAGCAGGCACCCCGGGACAGGGTTCAATGAGCAGTTCTTC
CDR3 protein: CASRHPGTGFNEQFF

D gene: .
J gene: TRBJ2-2
V gene: TRBV5-6
clone size: few
CDR3 DNA: TGTGCCAGCAGCCCATTTTGGGGGCTCGACACCGGGGAGCTGTTTTTT
CDR3 protein: CASSPFWGLDTGELFF

D gene: .
J gene: TRBJ2-7
V gene: TRBV5-1
clone size: .
CDR3 DNA: TGCGCCAGCAGCTTGGCATCGCAGAACGAGCAGTACTTC
CDR3 protein: CASSLASQNEQYF

D gene: .
J gene: TRBJ2-1
V gene: TRBV6-1
clone size: .
CDR3 DNA: TGTGTCAGCAGCGAGGACTACGCCAATGAGCAGTTCTTC
CDR3 protein: CVSSEDYANEQFF

D gene: .
J gene: TRBJ2-3
V gene: TRBV9
clone size: .
CDR3 DNA: TGTGCCAGCAGCGTGGATCCTGGTTCAGATACGCAGTATTTT
CDR3 protein: CASSVDPGSDTQYF

D gene: .
J gene: TRBJ2-6
V gene: TRBV2
clone size: few
CDR3 DNA: TGTGCCAGCAGTGAAGACAGCGCCTCTGGGGCCAACGTCCTGACTTTC
CDR3 protein: CASSEDSASGANVLTF

D gene: TRBD1
J gene: TRBJ2-3
V gene: TRBV5-1
clone size: .
CDR3 DNA: TGCGCCAGCAGCTTCGGGACAGGAGCAGATACGCAGTATTTT
CDR3 protein: CASSFGTGADTQYF

D gene: .
J gene: TRBJ1-2
V gene: TRBV7-9
clone size: few
CDR3 DNA: TGTGCCAGCAGCCCCACGCCGGGGCTGGGTAACTATGGCTACACCTTC
CDR3 protein: CASSPTPGLGNYGYTF

D gene: .
J gene: TRBJ1-3
V gene: TRBV7-2
clone size: few
CDR3 DNA: TGTGCCAGCAGCTTAGTTCCGATGGACTGGAGCTCTGGAAACACCATATATTTT
CDR3 protein: CASSLVPMDWSSGNTIYF

D gene: TRBD2
J gene: TRBJ2-2
V gene: TRBV4-2
clone size: .
CDR3 DNA: TGTGCCAGCAGCCGCGGGGGGGCCCGGGAGCTGTTTTTT
CDR3 protein: CASSRGGARELFF

D gene: .
J gene: TRBJ2-7
V gene: TRBV6-2/TRBV6-3
clone size: many
CDR3 DNA: TGTGCCAGCAGTGACGGCTCCGGGACCCGTTACGAATCCTACGAGCAGTACTTC
CDR3 protein: CASSDGSGTRYESYEQYF

D gene: .
J gene: TRBJ1-1
V gene: TRBV12-3/TRBV12-4
clone size: .
CDR3 DNA: TGTGCCAGCAGTGGATGGGTCACTGAAGCTTTCTTT
CDR3 protein: CASSGWVTEAFF

D gene: TRBD1
J gene: TRBJ2-7
V gene: TRBV20-1
clone size: few
CDR3 DNA: TGCAGTGCTGCCGGGACAGGGGCTTACGAGCAGTACTTC
CDR3 protein: CSAAGTGAYEQYF

D gene: .
J gene: TRBJ1-1
V gene: TRBV5-1
clone size: few
CDR3 DNA: TGCGCCAGCAGCGACCGAACAGGTAACACTGAAGCTTTCTTT
CDR3 protein: CASSDRTGNTEAFF

D gene: .
J gene: TRBJ1-4
V gene: TRBV14
clone size: .
CDR3 DNA: TGTGCCAGCAGCCAGAGAGGGATGACACCTAATGAAAAACTGTTTTTT
CDR3 protein: CASSQRGMTPNEKLFF

D gene: .
J gene: TRBJ2-7
V gene: TRBV29-1
clone size: .
CDR3 DNA: TGCAGCGTTGAAGACGTGGCGGAAACCTACGAGCAGTACTTC
CDR3 protein: CSVEDVAETYEQYF

D gene: TRBD2
J gene: TRBJ2-7
V gene: TRBV4-2
clone size: .
CDR3 DNA: TGTGCCAGCAGCCAAGGGACTAGCGGGGGGGCCTCCTACGAGCAGTACTTC
CDR3 protein: CASSQGTSGGASYEQYF

D gene: TRBD1
J gene: TRBJ1-5
V gene: TRBV12-3/TRBV12-4
clone size: .
CDR3 DNA: TGTGCCAGCAGTTGGACAGGGAATAATCAGCCCCAGCATTTT
CDR3 protein: CASSWTGNNQPQHF

D gene: TRBD2
J gene: TRBJ2-1
V gene: TRBV6-1
clone size: few
CDR3 DNA: TGTGCCAGCAGTGACCAGATAGCGGGTACGGGCAATGAGCAGTTCTTC
CDR3 protein: CASSDQIAGTGNEQFF

D gene: TRBD2
J gene: TRBJ2-7
V gene: TRBV20-1
clone size: .
CDR3 DNA: TGCAGTGCTAGAGATGGGAGCCGGGGGGACTCCTACGAGCAGTACTTC
CDR3 protein: CSARDGSRGDSYEQYF

D gene: TRBD1
J gene: TRBJ2-1
V gene: TRBV5-1
clone size: .
CDR3 DNA: TGCGCCAGCATCAGGACAGGGGATGGAAATGAGCAGTTCTTC
CDR3 protein: CASIRTGDGNEQFF

D gene: .
J gene: TRBJ2-3
V gene: TRBV6-4
clone size: .
CDR3 DNA: TGTGCCAGCAGTAGGGAAAGCACAGATACGCAGTATTTT
CDR3 protein: CASSRESTDTQYF

D gene: TRBD2
J gene: TRBJ2-1
V gene: TRBV5-1
clone size: .
CDR3 DNA: TGCGCCAGCAGCACCCAGCGGGGGGACAATGAGCAGTTCTTC
CDR3 protein: CASSTQRGDNEQFF

D gene: TRBD1
J gene: TRBJ1-1
V gene: TRBV10-3
clone size: few
CDR3 DNA: TGTGCCATCAGTGACACACAGGGGGCAGAGGGAGCTTTCTTT
CDR3 protein: CAISDTQGAEGAFF

D gene: .
J gene: TRBJ2-1
V gene: TRBV10-3
clone size: .
CDR3 DNA: TGTGCCATCAGGGCAGTCGGGAACAATGAGCAGTTCTTC
CDR3 protein: CAIRAVGNNEQFF

D gene: TRBD1
J gene: TRBJ2-6
V gene: TRBV28
clone size: .
CDR3 DNA: TGTGCCAGCAGCCATAGACAGGGTAGAACTGGGGCCAACGTCCTGACTTTC
CDR3 protein: CASSHRQGRTGANVLTF

D gene: .
J gene: TRBJ2-2
V gene: TRBV29-1
clone size: few
CDR3 DNA: TGCAGCGTTGAATTTGGGCATCTAGACCCCGGGGAGCTGTTTTTT
CDR3 protein: CSVEFGHLDPGELFF